Following are 31 T cell receptor beta chains from one sample sequenced in a study of blood T cell repertoires in COVID-19. Clones were sequenced by immunoSEQ multiplex PCR, and TCRdb holds only the in-frame ones, with some missing. This sample carries under 130,000 clones, around 85% of them seen once, and the ten largest clones take less than 25%. What was sequenced was peripheral blood. The receptor source for this set is a man between 65 and 85 years old with active or convalescent COVID-19.

J is TRBJ1-1 and V is TRBV5-1, with D perhaps matching TRBD1 (6 bases). The CDR3 extends over 16 amino acids. Trimming removed 4 bases from V and 2 bases from J, with 18 bases in between. The V gene's germline CDR1 is SGHRS and CDR2 YFSETQ. The CDR3 nucleotides are TGCGCCAGCAGCCCGGGGCTTAGGGACACCAACACTGAAGCTTTCTTT. Translation: CASSPGLRDTNTEAFF.

J is TRBJ2-3 and V is TRBV19; no reliable D call. CDR1 LNHDA and CDR2 SQIVND come from the germline V gene (reference sequence). CDR3 length: 13 amino acids. Trimming removed 4 bases at V and 8 bases at J, with 13 bases between. Here the CDR3 DNA reads TGTGCCAGTAGTAAGAAGACACCCCCTACGCAGTATTTT. Its translation is CASSKKTPPTQYF. Full variable domain (missing parts from reference TRBV19 and TRBJ2-3): DGGITQSPKYLFRKEGQNVTLSCEQNLNHDAMYWYRQDPGQGLRLIYYSQIVNDFQKGDIAEGYSVSREKKESFPLTVTSAQKNPTAFYLCASSKKTPPTQYFGPGTRLTVL.

This clone was seen at least ten times. The CDR3 nucleotides are TGTGCCAGCAGTGGAGGGTATGGCTACACCTTC. Its translation: CASSGGYGYTF. The chain joins TRBV6-6 to TRBJ1-2; D unresolved. Germline V gene sequence: CDR1 MNHNY, CDR2 SVGAGI (reference sequence). The V end lost 5 bases, the J end lost 5 bases, and 6 bases lay between the germline ends. The CDR3 is 11 residues long.

The chain combines TRBV6-1 with TRBJ2-7; D is uncertain. The germline gives CDR1 MNHNS, CDR2 SASEGT. Deletions cut 1 base from V and 7 bases from J, with 20 bases between. This CDR3 spans 16 amino acids. CDR3 protein: CASSEGDWSYSREQYF. DNA for the CDR3: TGTGCCAGCAGTGAAGGAGATTGGAGCTACTCGCGGGAGCAGTACTTC.

The chain combines TRBV28 with TRBJ1-1, with TRBD1 matching over 8 bases. CDR1 and CDR2 from the germline V gene are MDHEN and SYDVKM. V trimming: 3 bases; J trimming: 1 base; junction bases outside the gene matches: 22. This CDR3 region has 21 residues. The CDR3 reads CASSLPSAIGQGLLKNTEAFF. The CDR3 DNA reads TGTGCCAGCAGTTTGCCCAGTGCGATTGGACAGGGACTATTGAAGAACACTGAAGCTTTCTTT.

J is TRBJ1-1 and V is TRBV5-1; D uncertain. Trimming left V 0 bases short and J 0 bases short, with 9 bases between. This CDR3 has 15 residues. Germline CDR1 reads SGHRS; CDR2 reads YFSETQ. CDR3 region: CASSLAGQLNTEAFF. CDR3 in DNA: TGCGCCAGCAGCTTGGCAGGCCAGCTGAACACTGAAGCTTTCTTT.

J is TRBJ1-1 and V is TRBV19; D gene unclear. Germline V gene sequence: CDR1 LNHDA, CDR2 SQIVND (reference sequence). Deletions cut 7 bases from V and 1 base from J, with 10 bases between. There are 13 residues in the CDR3. The DNA of the CDR3 is TGTGCCAGTACTGGACTGTGGAACACTGAAGCTTTCTTT. Its protein is CASTGLWNTEAFF. Complete variable domain (other parts from reference TRBV19 and TRBJ1-1): DGGITQSPKYLFRKEGQNVTLSCEQNLNHDAMYWYRQDPGQGLRLIYYSQIVNDFQKGDIAEGYSVSREKKESFPLTVTSAQKNPTAFYLCASTGLWNTEAFFGQGTRLTVV.

J is TRBJ2-1 and V is TRBV5-6; 7 positions agree with TRBD2. Germline assignment: CDR1 SGHDT and CDR2 YYEEEE. The CDR3 has 15 amino acids. V lost 0 bases to trimming and J lost 5 bases; unmatched junction nucleotides: 5. DNA of the CDR3: TGTGCCAGCAGCTTGGTCGGGAGGCTCAACAATGAGCAGTTCTTC. Amino acids: CASSLVGRLNNEQFF.

The V and J genes are TRBV18 and TRBJ1-1; 9 nucleotides agree with TRBD1. Losses at the gene ends were 3 bases for V and 0 bases for J; bases not matched to a gene: 5. Germline lookup yields CDR1 KGHSH and CDR2 LQKENI. The CDR3 runs to 16 residues. In DNA, the CDR3 is TGTGCCAGCTCACCTCCCGGGACAGGGATGAACACTGAAGCTTTCTTT. Amino acids: CASSPPGTGMNTEAFF.

The rearrangement joins TRBV7-9 to TRBJ1-2; D is perhaps TRBD1 (6 bases). The CDR3 has 16 residues. The germline V gene has CDR1 SEHNR and CDR2 FQNEAQ (reference sequence). Trimming took off 1 base at V and 5 bases at J, with 17 bases between the two ends. CDR3 loop: CASSLDALGALYGYTF. CDR3 in DNA: TGTGCCAGCAGCTTAGATGCTCTGGGGGCGCTTTATGGCTACACCTTC.

The chain links TRBV9 to TRBJ2-1, with TRBD2 matching over 8 bases. The germline gives CDR1 SGDLS, CDR2 YYNGEE. The CDR3 sequence is 16 residues long. The J segment lost 8 bases and the V segment lost 3 bases, leaving 13 bases of the junction unmatched. The CDR3 nucleotides are TGTGCCAGCAGCGCCTACCGGGGGGGGGCATCGGATGAGCAGTTCTTC. Its protein is CASSAYRGGASDEQFF.

V is TRBV24-1 and J is TRBJ2-5; D is perhaps TRBD2 (6 bases). Trimming took 3 bases from V and 2 from J, leaving 12 bases between them. Per the germline V gene, CDR1 is KGHDR and CDR2 is SFDVKD. The CDR3 runs to 15 residues. The CDR3 sequence is CATSDQREDQETQYF. In DNA, the CDR3 is TGTGCCACCAGTGATCAAAGGGAGGATCAAGAGACCCAGTACTTC.

This clone was detected only once. Other DNA sequences from this sample encode an identical CDR3 as well. The chain employs TRBV9 and TRBJ2-1; no clear D gene. This CDR3 contains 15 residues. V was pared by 0 bases and J by 0 bases, with 7 bases between. Germline V gene sequence: CDR1 SGDLS, CDR2 YYNGEE. The CDR3 DNA reads TGTGCCAGCAGCGTAGGTTCGAGCTCCTACAATGAGCAGTTCTTC. Protein: CASSVGSSSYNEQFF.

CDR3 nucleotides: TGCGCCAGCAGCTTGCCCGGGACAGGATTGCATGGCTACACCTTC. Translating it yields CASSLPGTGLHGYTF. The genes are TRBV5-1 and TRBJ1-2; 8 positions agree with TRBD1. V gave up 1 base and J gave up 6 bases; unmatched junction bases: 8. In germline, CDR1 is SGHRS, CDR2 YFSETQ. This CDR3 has 15 amino acids.

The chain links TRBV11-2 to TRBJ2-1; TRBD2 matches 11 bases. The CDR3 length is 14 residues. CDR1 and CDR2 from the germline V gene are SGHAT and FQNNGV. Trimming took 3 bases from V and 10 from J; bases not matched to a gene: 5. DNA of the CDR3: TGTGCCAGCAGCTTGTTAGCGGGAGGGCTAGAGCAGTTCTTC. It encodes CASSLLAGGLEQFF.

The CDR3 DNA follows: TGTGCCAGCAGCTTAGAGGGACAGCCTCGGGAGCAGTACTTC. This translates into CASSLEGQPREQYF. This chain links TRBV7-8 with TRBJ2-7, with 7 bases that match TRBD1. V lost 1 base, J lost 7 bases, and 7 bases stayed unmatched. The CDR3 has 14 residues. The germline CDR1 and CDR2 sequences are SGHVS and FQNEAQ. The full variable domain, its missing parts supplied by reference TRBV7-8 and TRBJ2-7, is GAGVSQSPRYKVAKRGQDVALRCDPISGHVSLFWYQQALGQGPEFLTYFQNEAQLDKSGLPSDRFFAERPEGSVSTLKIQRTQQEDSAVYLCASSLEGQPREQYFGPGTRLTVT.

The chain employs TRBV10-3 and TRBJ1-2; possible D gene TRBD1, 5 bases. Germline assignment: CDR1 ENHRY and CDR2 SYGVKD. Deletions cut 0 bases from V and 8 bases from J, with 13 bases between. The CDR3 is 14 amino acids. CDR3 protein: CAISESIGVQGYTF. The DNA for the CDR3 is TGTGCCATCAGTGAGTCAATAGGGGTGCAGGGCTACACCTTC.

The CDR3 region has the DNA TGTGCCAGCAGCCAAGATGATGCGGGACCGACCCAGTACTTC. Encoded protein: CASSQDDAGPTQYF. J is TRBJ2-5 and V is TRBV3-1 (or the pseudogene TRBV3-2); D may be TRBD2 (6 bases). The CDR3 sequence is 14 residues long. Trimming stripped 0 bases from V and 7 bases from J, with 12 bases between. Germline V gives CDR1 LGHDT, CDR2 YNNKEL (reference sequence).

This clone was recorded only once. The genes are TRBV18 and TRBJ2-7; D is undetermined. CDR3 size: 12 residues. The germline V gene has CDR1 KGHSH and CDR2 LQKENI. V lost 3 bases and J 4 bases, leaving 7 bases between the germline ends. CDR3 amino acids: CASSPTEYEQYF. For the CDR3, the DNA is TGTGCCAGCTCACCCACAGAATACGAGCAGTACTTC.

The chain is built from TRBV6-6 and TRBJ1-1, with no clear D. Trimming cost V 2 bases and J 4 bases, with 8 bases left between them. Germline V gives CDR1 MNHNY, CDR2 SVGAGI (reference sequence). The CDR3 has 13 amino acids. The CDR3 region has the DNA TGTGCCAGCAGTTACAGGGAGGGCACTGAAGCTTTCTTT. Translated: CASSYREGTEAFF.

This clone was picked up a small number of times. This chain joins TRBV7-6 and TRBJ2-7, with 7 positions matching TRBD1. Per the germline V gene, CDR1 is SGHVS and CDR2 is FNYEAQ. V was clipped by 5 bases and J by 3 bases; unmatched bases: 7. The CDR3 consists of 14 residues. CDR3 loop: CASSPNRDSYEQYF. CDR3 nucleotides: TGTGCCAGCAGCCCAAACCGGGACAGCTACGAGCAGTACTTC.

The chain recombines TRBV19 with TRBJ1-6; no reliable D call. Trimming left V 3 bases short and J 12 bases short, with 15 bases between. Germline CDR1 and CDR2: LNHDA and SQIVND (reference sequence). This CDR3 spans 14 amino acids. The CDR3 here is CASSMGRKILPLHF. DNA of the CDR3: TGTGCCAGTAGTATGGGCAGGAAAATCTTACCCCTCCACTTT.

Only a few counts were recorded for this clone. V gene TRBV2 combines with J gene TRBJ1-2, with TRBD1 matching 8 bases. Germline V gene lookup returns CDR1 SNHLY and CDR2 FYNNEI. The ends lost 6 bases at V and 3 bases at J; junction bases unmatched: 3. This CDR3 region has 13 residues. CDR3 sequence: CASREDRDYGYTF. The DNA for the CDR3 is TGTGCCAGCAGAGAGGACAGGGACTATGGCTACACCTTC. Full variable domain (outside the CDR3, taken from reference TRBV2 and TRBJ1-2): EPEVTQTPSHQVTQMGQEVILRCVPISNHLYFYWYRQILGQKVEFLVSFYNNEISEKSEIFDDQFSVERPDGSNFTLKIRSTKLEDSAMYFCASREDRDYGYTFGSGTRLTVV.

J is TRBJ2-1 and V is TRBV5-8; no definite D call. The CDR3 extends over 11 amino acids. Trimming took off 4 bases at V and 4 bases at J, with 3 bases between the two ends. The germline gives CDR1 SGHTS, CDR2 YDEGEE. In nucleotides, the CDR3 is TGTGCCAGCAGCCCATACAATGAGCAGTTCTTC. Translation gives CASSPYNEQFF.

The chain employs TRBV6-5 and TRBJ2-3; 7 bases are a match to TRBD1. Trimming at V came to 6 bases and at J to 7 bases, leaving 7 bases not matched to a gene. This CDR3 comprises 13 residues. Germline CDR1 reads MNHEY; CDR2 reads SVGAGI. The CDR3 spells CASSDTGVNTQYF. CDR3 DNA: TGTGCCAGCAGCGACACAGGGGTAAATACGCAGTATTTT.

V gene TRBV13 combines with J gene TRBJ2-3, with 7 nucleotides matching TRBD2. J lost 0 bases, V lost 4 bases, and 10 bases had no gene match. Germline CDR1 reads PRHDT; CDR2 reads FYEKMQ (reference sequence). The CDR3 runs 17 residues. The CDR3 spells CASSSRLAARSTDTQYF. For the CDR3, the DNA is TGTGCCAGCAGCTCCCGACTAGCTGCCCGTAGCACAGATACGCAGTATTTT.

This rearrangement joins TRBV20-1 to TRBJ2-7, with no clear D. Germline-derived CDR1 and CDR2 are DFQATT and SNEGSKA (reference sequence). Deletions cut 4 bases from V and 1 base from J, with 5 bases between. The CDR3 spans 11 residues. CDR3 sequence (DNA): TGCAGTGCTATCTTATCCTACGAGCAGTACTTC. Protein sequence: CSAILSYEQYF.

This chain uses TRBV7-3 with TRBJ2-6, with TRBD1 matching 12 bases. Trimming took 5 bases from V and 4 from J; bases not matched to a gene: 9. Germline V lookup: CDR1 SGHTA, CDR2 FQGTGA. The CDR3 covers 18 residues. CDR3: CASSLKGQGATGANVLTF. CDR3 sequence (DNA): TGTGCCAGCAGCCTGAAGGGACAGGGGGCAACGGGGGCCAACGTCCTGACTTTC.

The V call is TRBV11-2, the J call TRBJ2-2; TRBD2 aligns across 9 bases. The CDR3 is 17 amino acids. V gave up 5 bases and J gave up 6 bases; unmatched junction bases: 13. CDR1 is SGHAT, CDR2 FQNNGV, per germline. CDR3 loop: CASSRGGAGGLSGELFF. The CDR3 bases are TGTGCCAGCAGCCGCGGAGGAGCGGGGGGTCTTTCCGGGGAGCTGTTTTTT.

The chain is built from TRBV28 and TRBJ2-1; 8 bases line up with TRBD2. J gave up 5 bases and V 3 bases, and 6 bases lay outside the gene matches. The CDR3 spans 15 residues. CDR1 is MDHEN, CDR2 SYDVKM, per germline. The CDR3 protein is CASSFVLAANNEQFF. CDR3 coding DNA: TGTGCCAGCAGTTTTGTACTAGCGGCGAACAATGAGCAGTTCTTC.

V gene TRBV2 combines with J gene TRBJ1-5; 8 bases line up with TRBD1. The CDR3 runs 13 residues. The junction had 0 bases not matched to a gene; V was cut back by 4 bases and J by 4 bases. Germline V gives CDR1 SNHLY, CDR2 FYNNEI. CDR3 bases: TGTGCCAGCAGTGGGACAGGGAATCAGCCCCAGCATTTT. It is translated as CASSGTGNQPQHF.